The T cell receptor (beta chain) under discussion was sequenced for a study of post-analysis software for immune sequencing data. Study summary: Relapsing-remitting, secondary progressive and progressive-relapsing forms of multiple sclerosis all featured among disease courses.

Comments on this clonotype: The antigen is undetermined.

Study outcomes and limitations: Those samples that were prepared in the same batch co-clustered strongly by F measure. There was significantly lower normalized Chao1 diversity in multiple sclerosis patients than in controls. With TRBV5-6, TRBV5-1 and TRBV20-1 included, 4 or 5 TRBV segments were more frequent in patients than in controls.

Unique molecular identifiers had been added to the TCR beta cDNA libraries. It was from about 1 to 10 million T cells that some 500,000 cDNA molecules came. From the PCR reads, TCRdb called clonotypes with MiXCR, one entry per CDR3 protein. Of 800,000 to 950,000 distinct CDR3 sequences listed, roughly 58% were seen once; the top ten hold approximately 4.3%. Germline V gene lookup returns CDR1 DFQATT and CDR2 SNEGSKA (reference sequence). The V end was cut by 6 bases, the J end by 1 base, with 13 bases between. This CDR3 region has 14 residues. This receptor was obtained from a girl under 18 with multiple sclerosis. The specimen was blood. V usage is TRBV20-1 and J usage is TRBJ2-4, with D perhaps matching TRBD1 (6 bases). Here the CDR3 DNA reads TGCAGTGCGCCACAGGGTATGGCCAAAAACATTCAGTACTTC. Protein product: CSAPQGMAKNIQYF.